Below, 10 T cell receptor beta chains from the same sample are listed, as sequenced in a study of regulatory T cells in long-lasting Graves disease. TCR beta libraries were built with iRepertoire HTBI primers and Arm-PCR of CDR3 regions. One entry per CDR3 protein, called by TCRdb with MiXCR from the multiplex PCR reads. The sample includes some 410,000 distinct CDR3 sequences, roughly 15% of them seen just once. Time point denoted: newly diagnosed GD, antithyroid drugs for less than 3 months. Following extraction of RNA from PBMCs, that RNA was used to make the TCR library. The same specimen was also included in a second study, on T cells in Graves' hyperthyroidism and ophthalmopathy.

Sequences were derived from peripheral blood mononuclear cells (PBMCs), sampled at new diagnosis, from a patient treated with antithyroid drugs. These TCRs come from a woman in her 30s with Graves disease.

This clonotype was counted a few times. The chain recombines TRBV20-1 with TRBJ1-2; weak D call: TRBD1 (5 bases). Per the germline V gene, CDR1 is DFQATT and CDR2 is SNEGSKA (reference sequence). This CDR3 is 12 amino acids long. The CDR3 DNA follows: TGCACGGGGGAGGGCAGTAACTATGGCTACACCTTC. Its protein product is CTGEGSNYGYTF.

The chain uses TRBV9 and TRBJ2-6, with D possibly matching TRBD2 (7 bases). Per the germline V gene, CDR1 is SGDLS and CDR2 is YYNGEE. V was pared by 3 bases and J by 3 bases, with 19 bases between. The CDR3 consists of 18 residues. As DNA, the CDR3 is TGTGCCAGCAGCGGGGGAGGGGGATTTAGTAGTGGGGCCAACGTCCTGACTTTC. This sequence encodes CASSGGGGFSSGANVLTF.

V usage is TRBV10-3 and J usage is TRBJ2-3, with D unclear. The CDR3 consists of 15 residues. The germline V and J ends were trimmed by 0 bases and 0 bases, with 7 bases remaining between them. The germline CDR1 and CDR2 sequences are ENHRY and SYGVKD. Here the CDR3 DNA reads TGTGCCATCAGTGAGTCTGGAGAGAGCACAGATACGCAGTATTTT. Protein: CAISESGESTDTQYF.

This clonotype was recorded many times. This sequence joins TRBV12-3 or TRBV12-4 and TRBJ1-1; 7 positions match TRBD1. This CDR3 comprises 14 residues. V was clipped by 3 bases and J by 3 bases; unmatched bases: 4. The CDR3 sequence is CASSLTGLYTEAFF. The CDR3 nucleotides read TGTGCCAGCAGTTTGACAGGGCTGTACACTGAAGCTTTCTTT.

This clonotype was seen more than once but under ten times. The chain recombines TRBV28 with TRBJ2-5, with 9 bases matching TRBD2. CDR1 is MDHEN and CDR2 is SYDVKM in the germline V gene. V gave up 6 bases and J gave up 9 bases; unmatched junction bases: 2. This CDR3 contains 11 residues. The CDR3 reads CASSRGGAQYF. DNA for the CDR3: TGTGCCAGCAGCCGCGGGGGGGCCCAGTACTTC.

In its sample, this clonotype was seen many times. V gene TRBV5-5 combines with J gene TRBJ1-1; 12 nucleotides align to TRBD1. Trimming at V came to 0 bases and at J to 4 bases, leaving 7 bases not matched to a gene. Germline V gene data show CDR1 as SGHKS and CDR2 as YYEKEE (reference sequence). This CDR3 is 17 amino acids long. The CDR3 sequence is CASSLVVGQGASTEAFF. The CDR3 DNA follows: TGTGCCAGCAGCTTGGTGGTGGGACAGGGGGCGAGCACTGAAGCTTTCTTT.

This clonotype was detected many times. The CDR3 DNA sequence: TGCAGTGCTGGGACTAGCGGGAGTCACGAGCAGTACTTC. Protein product: CSAGTSGSHEQYF. V gene TRBV20-1 combines with J gene TRBJ2-7, with 14 bases lining up with TRBD2. Germline lookup yields CDR1 DFQATT and CDR2 SNEGSKA (reference sequence). This CDR3 contains 13 residues. With V trimmed by 5 bases and J by 5 bases, 2 bases remained unmatched.

The V call is TRBV28, the J call TRBJ2-1, with TRBD2 matching over 9 bases. V lost 6 bases and J lost 5; bases outside the gene matches: 5. This CDR3 spans 14 amino acids. The V gene's germline CDR1 is MDHEN and CDR2 SYDVKM. CDR3 protein: CASRARLADNEQFF. DNA of the CDR3: TGTGCCAGCAGAGCTCGACTAGCGGACAATGAGCAGTTCTTC.

This clonotype occurred many times. The gene calls are TRBV27 and TRBJ2-7; 7 bases agree with TRBD2. Germline CDR1 MNHEY, CDR2 SMNVEV (reference sequence). The CDR3 spans 14 residues. Trimming removed 5 bases from V and 4 bases from J; junction bases left unmatched: 8. The CDR3 DNA reads TGTGCCAGCAGTCGACTAGCCCCCCGGTACGAGCAGTACTTC. It is translated as CASSRLAPRYEQYF.

This clonotype was picked up many times. The chain combines TRBV11-1 with TRBJ2-7; D remains ambiguous. V was pared by 2 bases and J by 5 bases, with 10 bases between. Germline V gene data show CDR1 as SGHAT and CDR2 as FQDESV (reference sequence). The CDR3 is made up of 13 amino acids. The CDR3 region has the DNA TGTGCCAGCAGCTTATGGCGAGGAGACGAGCAGTACTTC. Encoded protein: CASSLWRGDEQYF.